This is a list of T cell receptor beta chains from one sample in a study of pediatric ulcerative colitis. The table came from immunoSEQ multiplex PCR; TCRdb's copy has only in-frame clones and leaves some out. Altogether 57,000 or so clones are present, around 86% being singletons, with the ten largest covering around 1.4%. Sequences were obtained from blood. The receptors here all came from a boy younger than 18 who was a control in a study of pediatric ulcerative colitis. Both conserved end residues are part of each CDR3. The D gene is left open where the match is weak. Only part of the rows carry a size: once, few, many, or a class if the clone is expanded.

CDR3 protein,CDR3 DNA,D gene,V gene,clone size,J gene
CASSLNPGPTDTQYF,TGTGCCAGCAGCTTAAACCCAGGGCCCACAGATACGCAGTATTTT,.,TRBV7-3,once,TRBJ2-3
CASSLAYAGNTIYF,TGTGCCAGCAGCTTAGCCTACGCCGGAAACACCATATATTTT,.,TRBV7-9,few,TRBJ1-3
CASKTGLNTEAFF,TGTGCCAGCAAGACGGGGTTGAACACTGAAGCTTTCTTT,.,TRBV6-1,once,TRBJ1-1
CASSLTGGGSPLHF,TGCGCCAGCAGCCTAACAGGGGGCGGCTCACCCCTCCACTTT,TRBD1,TRBV4-1,.,TRBJ1-6
CASGWGQSTDTQYF,TGCGCCAGCGGGTGGGGACAAAGCACAGATACGCAGTATTTT,.,TRBV5-1,.,TRBJ2-3
CASSGGRGANVLTF,TGTGCCAGCAGTGGGGGAAGGGGGGCCAACGTCCTGACTTTC,.,TRBV27,.,TRBJ2-6
CATRSGQNSYEQYF,TGTGCCACCCGGTCGGGACAGAACTCCTACGAGCAGTACTTC,TRBD1,TRBV6-1,.,TRBJ2-7
CASSYSLALNYEQYF,TGTGCCAGCAGTTACAGCCTAGCCCTAAACTACGAGCAGTACTTC,.,TRBV6-5,.,TRBJ2-7
CASSLEGFMADTQYF,TGTGCCAGCAGCTTAGAGGGGTTTATGGCAGATACGCAGTATTTT,.,TRBV7-9,once,TRBJ2-3
CSVQGTPGTEAFF,TGCAGCGTTCAAGGGACGCCTGGAACTGAAGCTTTCTTT,.,TRBV29-1,.,TRBJ1-1
CASSPLGAGVLPSYNEQFF,TGTGCCAGCAGTCCCCTAGGGGCGGGAGTGCTCCCTTCATACAATGAGCAGTTCTTC,TRBD2,TRBV28,once,TRBJ2-1
CASSEINPWSDTQYF,TGTGCCAGCAGTGAAATTAACCCTTGGAGCGATACGCAGTATTTT,.,TRBV6-1,.,TRBJ2-3
CASSLVGGARTDTQYF,TGTGCCAGCAGCTTAGTAGGGGGAGCTCGCACAGATACGCAGTATTTT,.,TRBV11-2,.,TRBJ2-3
CSVALLQGGTYEQYF,TGCAGCGTTGCCTTGTTACAGGGAGGGACCTACGAGCAGTACTTC,.,TRBV29-1,.,TRBJ2-7
CASSLELWTAYEQYF,TGTGCCAGCAGCTTAGAATTGTGGACAGCCTACGAGCAGTACTTC,.,TRBV11-2,.,TRBJ2-7
CASESWGAGYNEQFF,TGTGCCAGCGAGTCCTGGGGGGCCGGCTACAATGAGCAGTTCTTC,.,TRBV5-6,.,TRBJ2-1
CASSPHRAGNEQFF,TGTGCCAGCAGTCCCCACAGGGCTGGCAATGAGCAGTTCTTC,.,TRBV6-1,.,TRBJ2-1
CASSLIQGGDTEAFF,TGCGCCAGCAGCTTGATCCAGGGAGGGGACACTGAAGCTTTCTTT,.,TRBV5-1,.,TRBJ1-1
CASSFGTNGGTEAFF,TGTGCCAGCAGTTTCGGGACGAACGGTGGCACTGAAGCTTTCTTT,.,TRBV6-5,.,TRBJ1-1
CASSFREGRLDYTF,TGTGCCAGCAGTTTCCGGGAGGGAAGGCTCGACTACACCTTC,.,TRBV28,.,TRBJ1-2
CASNKNTGELFF,TGTGCCAGCAATAAGAACACCGGGGAGCTGTTTTTT,.,TRBV7-2,.,TRBJ2-2
CASSGSGVLTDTQYF,TGTGCCAGCAGTGGGTCAGGGGTGCTAACAGATACGCAGTATTTT,.,TRBV25-1,.,TRBJ2-3
CASIHAPRETQYF,TGTGCCAGCATCCATGCCCCTCGAGAGACCCAGTACTTC,.,TRBV6-1,.,TRBJ2-5
CASSLYRQVQYGYTF,TGTGCCAGCAGCTTATATAGACAGGTTCAATATGGCTACACCTTC,.,TRBV13,.,TRBJ1-2
CASSYSQETQYF,TGTGCCAGCAGTTATTCCCAAGAGACCCAGTACTTC,.,TRBV6-6,.,TRBJ2-5
CASSDGAELSYNEQFF,TGTGCCAGCAGTGATGGGGCAGAACTCTCCTACAATGAGCAGTTCTTC,.,TRBV25-1,.,TRBJ2-1
CASSFIGGGTLSNQPQHF,TGTGCCAGCAGCTTTATTGGGGGCGGAACCCTTAGCAATCAGCCCCAGCATTTT,.,TRBV5-6,.,TRBJ1-5
CASSIDQRIFSNQPQHF,TGTGCCAGTAGTATAGACCAGAGAATCTTTAGCAATCAGCCCCAGCATTTT,.,TRBV19,.,TRBJ1-5
CASRVDRGYNEQFF,TGTGCCAGCAGGGTCGATAGAGGCTACAATGAGCAGTTCTTC,.,TRBV28,.,TRBJ2-1
CASRDGQGGLQPQHF,TGTGCCAGCAGAGACGGACAGGGTGGTTTACAGCCCCAGCATTTT,TRBD1,TRBV2,.,TRBJ1-5
CASSSSRREQYF,TGTGCCAGCAGCTCGAGTCGGCGCGAGCAGTACTTC,.,TRBV11-2,.,TRBJ2-7
CAWAPGRISGANVLTF,TGTGCCTGGGCGCCGGGACGGATTTCTGGGGCCAACGTCCTGACTTTC,.,TRBV30,.,TRBJ2-6
CASSLEVTGGNTIYF,TGTGCCAGCAGCTTAGAGGTGACAGGGGGAAACACCATATATTTT,TRBD1,TRBV7-2,.,TRBJ1-3
CASSWTGGTYEQYF,TGTGCCAGCAGCTGGACAGGGGGCACGTACGAGCAGTACTTC,TRBD1,TRBV11-2,.,TRBJ2-7
CASSLEFNSGNTIYF,TGTGCCAGCAGCCTAGAGTTTAACTCTGGAAACACCATATATTTT,.,TRBV21-1,few,TRBJ1-3
CASSERGRELQETQYF,TGTGCCAGCAGTGAAAGGGGCCGAGAGCTCCAAGAGACCCAGTACTTC,.,TRBV2,once,TRBJ2-5
CASRQGGGNTGELFF,TGTGCCAGCAGACAGGGCGGCGGGAACACCGGGGAGCTGTTTTTT,.,TRBV7-9,.,TRBJ2-2
CASSHPNGAEGETQYF,TGCGCCAGCAGCCACCCGAATGGAGCGGAGGGGGAGACCCAGTACTTC,.,TRBV4-1,.,TRBJ2-5
CASSLGLAGAGELFF,TGTGCCAGCAGCTTAGGACTAGCGGGAGCCGGGGAGCTGTTTTTT,TRBD2,TRBV7-2,.,TRBJ2-2
CASSFGGNPEAFF,TGTGCCAGCAGTTTCGGCGGGAACCCTGAAGCTTTCTTT,.,TRBV27,.,TRBJ1-1
CATSLAGLDYNEQFF,TGTGCCACCAGCCTAGCGGGCCTCGACTACAATGAGCAGTTCTTC,TRBD2,TRBV2,.,TRBJ2-1
CASSQDVGAGNEQFF,TGCGCCAGCAGCCAAGATGTGGGAGCCGGCAATGAGCAGTTCTTC,.,TRBV4-1,.,TRBJ2-1
CASSLSSGANVLTF,TGTGCCAGCAGCTTGTCTTCTGGGGCCAACGTCCTGACTTTC,.,TRBV7-2,.,TRBJ2-6
CASSLGHDEQFF,TGTGCCAGCAGTTTAGGTCACGATGAGCAGTTCTTC,.,TRBV28,.,TRBJ2-1
CASSSRKILAGKNEQYF,TGCGCCAGCAGCTCCCGAAAGATACTAGCGGGAAAGAACGAGCAGTACTTC,TRBD2,TRBV5-1,once,TRBJ2-7
CASSYYDSSGANVLTF,TGTGCCAGCAGTTACTATGACAGCTCTGGGGCCAACGTCCTGACTTTC,.,TRBV6-5,once,TRBJ2-6
CAIRPTGYDSPLHF,TGTGCCATCAGGCCGACAGGGTACGATTCACCCCTCCACTTT,TRBD1,TRBV10-3,.,TRBJ1-6
CASTPSGRYYGYTF,TGTGCCAGTACCCCCTCCGGCAGATACTATGGCTACACCTTC,.,TRBV19,.,TRBJ1-2
CASRNQGPFDGYTF,TGCGCCAGTAGGAACCAAGGACCGTTCGATGGCTACACCTTC,.,TRBV5-1,few,TRBJ1-2
CASSTTGNYGYTF,TGTGCCAGTAGCACCACAGGGAACTATGGCTACACCTTC,.,TRBV19,.,TRBJ1-2
CASSPKSDFGNSPLHF,TGTGCCAGCAGCCCTAAAAGTGACTTCGGTAATTCACCCCTCCACTTT,.,TRBV7-8,few,TRBJ1-6